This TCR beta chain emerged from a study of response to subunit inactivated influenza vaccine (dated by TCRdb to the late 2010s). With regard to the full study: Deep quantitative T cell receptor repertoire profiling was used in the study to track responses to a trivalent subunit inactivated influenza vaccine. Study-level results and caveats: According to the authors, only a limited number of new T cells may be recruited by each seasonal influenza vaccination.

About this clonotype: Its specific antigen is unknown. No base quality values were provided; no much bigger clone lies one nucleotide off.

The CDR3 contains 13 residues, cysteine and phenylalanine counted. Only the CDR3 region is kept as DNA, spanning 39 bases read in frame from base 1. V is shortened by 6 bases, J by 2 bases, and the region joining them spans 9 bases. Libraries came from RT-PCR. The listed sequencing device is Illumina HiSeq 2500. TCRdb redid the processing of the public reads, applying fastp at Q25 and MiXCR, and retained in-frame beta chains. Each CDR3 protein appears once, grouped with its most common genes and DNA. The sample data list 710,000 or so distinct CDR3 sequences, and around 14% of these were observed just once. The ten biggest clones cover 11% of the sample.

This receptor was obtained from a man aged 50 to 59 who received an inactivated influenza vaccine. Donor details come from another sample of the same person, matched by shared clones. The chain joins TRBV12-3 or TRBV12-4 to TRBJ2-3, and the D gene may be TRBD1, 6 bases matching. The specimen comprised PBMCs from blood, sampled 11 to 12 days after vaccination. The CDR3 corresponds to CASRGANTDTQYF. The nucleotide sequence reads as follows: TGTGCCAGCAGGGGGGCAAACACAGATACGCAGTATTTT.